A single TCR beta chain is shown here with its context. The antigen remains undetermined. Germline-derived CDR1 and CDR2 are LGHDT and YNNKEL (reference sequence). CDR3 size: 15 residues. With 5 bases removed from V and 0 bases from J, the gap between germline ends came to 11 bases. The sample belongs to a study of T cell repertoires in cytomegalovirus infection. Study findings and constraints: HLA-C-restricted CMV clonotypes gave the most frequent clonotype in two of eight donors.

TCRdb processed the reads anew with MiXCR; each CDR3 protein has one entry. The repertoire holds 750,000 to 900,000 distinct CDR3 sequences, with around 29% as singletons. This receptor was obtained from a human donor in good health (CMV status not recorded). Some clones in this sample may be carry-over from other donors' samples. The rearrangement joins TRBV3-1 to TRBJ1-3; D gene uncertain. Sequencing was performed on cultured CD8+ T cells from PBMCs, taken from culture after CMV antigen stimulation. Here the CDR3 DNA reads TGTGCCAGCAGCTCGGCCATCTTCTCTGGAAACACCATATATTTT. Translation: CASSSAIFSGNTIYF.